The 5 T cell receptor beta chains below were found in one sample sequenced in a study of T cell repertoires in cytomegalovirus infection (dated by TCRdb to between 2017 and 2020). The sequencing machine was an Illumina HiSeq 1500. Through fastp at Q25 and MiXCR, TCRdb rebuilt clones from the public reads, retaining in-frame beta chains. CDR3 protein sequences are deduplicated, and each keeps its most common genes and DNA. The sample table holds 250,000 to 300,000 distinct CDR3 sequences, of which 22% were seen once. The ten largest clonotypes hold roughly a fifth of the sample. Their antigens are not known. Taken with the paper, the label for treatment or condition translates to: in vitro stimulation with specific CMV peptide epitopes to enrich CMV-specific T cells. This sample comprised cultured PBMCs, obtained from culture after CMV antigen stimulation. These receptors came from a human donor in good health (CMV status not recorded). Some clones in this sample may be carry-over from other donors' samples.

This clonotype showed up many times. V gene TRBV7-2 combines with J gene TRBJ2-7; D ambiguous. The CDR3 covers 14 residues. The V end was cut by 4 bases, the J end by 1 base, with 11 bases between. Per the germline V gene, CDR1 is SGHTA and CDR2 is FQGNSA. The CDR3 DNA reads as TGTGCCAGCAGCTACCCCACAAATTCCTACGAGCAGTACTTC. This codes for CASSYPTNSYEQYF.

As DNA, the CDR3 is TGTGCCAGCAGCCCCGGTATTAGCGGATACAATGAGCAGTTCTTC. Translated: CASSPGISGYNEQFF. The chain uses TRBV11-2 and TRBJ2-1; D might be TRBD2 (6 bases). Germline CDR1 is SGHAT and CDR2 is FQNNGV. CDR3 size: 15 residues. The ends were cut back, 5 bases at V and 4 bases at J, with 15 bases in the middle.

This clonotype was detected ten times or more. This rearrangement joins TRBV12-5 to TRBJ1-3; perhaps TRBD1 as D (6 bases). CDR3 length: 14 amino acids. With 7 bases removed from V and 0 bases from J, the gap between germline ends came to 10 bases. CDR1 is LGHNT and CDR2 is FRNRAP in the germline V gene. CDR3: CASAPDSSGNTIYF. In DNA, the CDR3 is TGTGCTAGTGCCCCGGACAGCTCTGGAAACACCATATATTTT.

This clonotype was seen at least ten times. The CDR3 nucleotides are TGTGCCAGCAGCAAACGTGGGGGGAGCTCCTACAATGAGCAGTTCTTC. Translating gives CASSKRGGSSYNEQFF. The V gene is TRBV7-2, the J gene TRBJ2-1; D may be TRBD2 (6 bases). This CDR3 region has 16 residues. V was clipped by 5 bases and J by 0 bases, with 14 bases between them. In germline, CDR1 is SGHTA, CDR2 FQGNSA.

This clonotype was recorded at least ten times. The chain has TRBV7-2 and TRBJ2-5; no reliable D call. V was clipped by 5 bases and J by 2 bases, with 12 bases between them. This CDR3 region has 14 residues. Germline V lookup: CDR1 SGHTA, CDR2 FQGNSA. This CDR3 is CASSLIPVQETQYF. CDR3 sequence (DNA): TGTGCCAGCAGCCTCATCCCCGTACAAGAGACCCAGTACTTC.